This entry is about one T cell receptor beta chain. Its antigen is undetermined. This specimen comes from a study of T cells in women clearing cervical HPV infection. About the study: Controls' single incident HPV16 infection cleared within 12 months without precancer. Study-wide points: CIN3+ cases had significantly higher TCR richness than controls; evenness did not differ. Richness differences could reflect unmeasured T-cell content per sample.

All donors had a single incident cervical HPV16 infection, not prevalent. Only in-frame clones appear in the TCRdb table, and some are missing; sequencing was by immunoSEQ multiplex PCR. The sample table sets out 15,000 or so clones. This TCR derives from a woman between 18 and 75 years old with a cervical HPV16 infection that either progressed to CIN3+ or cleared (not recorded which). The sample comprised blood buffy coat.

CDR3 bases read: TGCAGTGCTAGAGATAGATTAGGGGGAGATAACTATGGC. It specifies CSARDRLGGDNYG. The CDR3 in full is CSARDRLGGDNYGYTF. The rearrangement uses TRBV20-1 and TRBJ1-2, with D maybe TRBD1 (6 bases). Read data end 3 residues before the CDR3 end; the end is taken from the germline J gene. The CDR3 is 16 amino acids. Deletions cut 0 bases from V and 1 base from J, with 15 bases between. Germline-derived CDR1 and CDR2 are DFQATT and SNEGSKA (reference sequence).